The 11 T cell receptor beta chains in this list originate from one sample, sequenced in a study of PD-1 blockade in classical Hodgkin lymphoma. Exposure to brentuximab vedotin varied, and each patient had relapsed following autologous stem cell transplantation. Assay used: immunoSEQ multiplex PCR; TCRdb lists only in-frame clones, some missing. The table shows about 22,000 clones, with 81% occurring only once. The sample here was peripheral blood mononuclear cells (PBMCs), taken before the second cycle of nivolumab. Receptors were obtained from a human donor with classical Hodgkin lymphoma.

The genes are TRBV29-1 and TRBJ1-1; TRBD1 might be the D (6 bases). The germline V gene encodes CDR1 SQVTM and CDR2 ANQGSEA. This CDR3 region has 11 residues. V shed 4 bases and J shed 5 bases, with 8 bases lying between them. The CDR3 spells CSVVGGTEAFF. CDR3 nucleotides: TGCAGCGTTGTAGGGGGGACTGAAGCTTTCTTT. Full variable domain (missing parts from reference TRBV29-1 and TRBJ1-1): SAVISQKPSRDICQRGTSLTIQCQVDSQVTMMFWYRQQPGQSLTLIATANQGSEATYESGFVIDKFPISRPNLTFSTLTVSNMSPEDSSIYLCSVVGGTEAFFGQGTRLTVV.

The chain uses TRBV7-2 and TRBJ2-3, with D uncertain. This CDR3 has 12 amino acids. Germline V gene data show CDR1 as SGHTA and CDR2 as FQGNSA. V lost 5 bases, J lost 2 bases, and 5 bases lay in between. The DNA for the CDR3 is TGTGCCAGCAGCGCCTACACAGATACGCAGTATTTT. Protein sequence: CASSAYTDTQYF.

The chain links TRBV15 to TRBJ1-2; TRBD1 is a possible D gene (5 bases). Trimming took off 1 base at V and 0 bases at J, with 9 bases between the two ends. This CDR3 spans 15 amino acids. CDR1 is LNHNV and CDR2 is YYDKDF in the germline V gene (reference sequence). Written as DNA, the CDR3 is TGTGCCACCAGCAGAGTAGCCAGGGCTAACTATGGCTACACCTTC. It yields the protein CATSRVARANYGYTF.

This chain connects TRBV27 to TRBJ1-1, with D perhaps matching TRBD1 (5 bases). CDR3 length: 13 amino acids. With 4 bases removed from V and 5 bases from J, the gap between germline ends came to 11 bases. Germline V CDR1 and CDR2: MNHEY, SMNVEV (reference sequence). CDR3 nucleotide sequence: TGTGCCAGCAGTTCTAAAAACAGGACTGAAGCTTTCTTT. It encodes CASSSKNRTEAFF.

The chain carries TRBV10-3 and TRBJ2-1, with D uncertain. With 7 bases removed from V and 7 bases from J, the gap between germline ends came to 20 bases. The CDR3 runs 15 residues. Germline V lookup: CDR1 ENHRY, CDR2 SYGVKD. CDR3 residues: CAIIERAGPKNEQFF. Here the CDR3 DNA reads TGTGCCATCATCGAAAGAGCAGGCCCGAAAAATGAGCAGTTCTTC.

The CDR3 DNA is TGCGCCAGCAGGAGAGGCGAGACAGAGACCCAGTACTTC. Translated: CASRRGETETQYF. The chain couples TRBV10-1 to TRBJ2-5; D unclear. The germline V gene has CDR1 WNHNN and CDR2 SYGVQD (reference sequence). V shed 6 bases and J shed 4 bases, with 12 bases lying between them. This CDR3 has 13 residues.

In nucleotides, the CDR3 is TGTGCCAGCAGTTCTCCTCCGAGGGGCGGCGAAGATACGCAGTATTTT. Its translation: CASSSPPRGGEDTQYF. V gene TRBV6-7 combines with J gene TRBJ2-3; either TRBD1 or TRBD2 may supply D (5 bases each). TRBV6-7 is assigned to the ORF class and has an uncertain function. Trimming removed 4 bases from V and 5 bases from J, with 19 bases in between. The length of the CDR3 is 16 residues.

The V and J genes are TRBV7-3 and TRBJ2-2; D not resolved. Deletions cut 5 bases from V and 5 bases from J, with 9 bases between. Germline loops: CDR1 SGHTA, CDR2 FQGTGA. The CDR3 length is 13 residues. This CDR3 reads CASSTALTGELFF. The CDR3, as DNA: TGTGCCAGCAGCACGGCGCTAACCGGGGAGCTGTTTTTT.

CDR3 sequence: CASSGVVNTEAFF. Written as DNA, the CDR3 is TGCGCCAGCAGCGGTGTGGTGAACACTGAAGCTTTCTTT. The V call is TRBV5-1, the J call TRBJ1-1; D call uncertain. The CDR3 length is 13 residues. CDR1 is SGHRS, CDR2 YFSETQ, per germline. Trimming took 4 bases from V and 0 from J, leaving 7 bases between them.

This sequence joins TRBV10-2 and TRBJ2-1; either TRBD1 or TRBD2 may supply D (6 bases each). CDR3 size: 17 residues. The ends were cut back, 3 bases at V and 7 bases at J, with 22 bases in the middle. Germline V gene lookup returns CDR1 WSHSY and CDR2 SAAADI. CDR3 nucleotide sequence: TGCGCCAGCAGTGAACGGGGGCCCCTTCGGGGAGAGAATGAGCAGTTCTTC. This gives the protein CASSERGPLRGENEQFF.

V and J are TRBV27 and TRBJ2-3; TRBD2 aligns across 10 bases. Trimming took 7 bases from V and 8 from J; bases not matched to a gene: 9. Germline assignment: CDR1 MNHEY and CDR2 SMNVEV (reference sequence). This CDR3 region has 14 residues. The CDR3 is CASTQGLAVGTQYF. Written as DNA, the CDR3 is TGTGCCAGCACCCAAGGACTAGCGGTCGGTACGCAGTATTTT.